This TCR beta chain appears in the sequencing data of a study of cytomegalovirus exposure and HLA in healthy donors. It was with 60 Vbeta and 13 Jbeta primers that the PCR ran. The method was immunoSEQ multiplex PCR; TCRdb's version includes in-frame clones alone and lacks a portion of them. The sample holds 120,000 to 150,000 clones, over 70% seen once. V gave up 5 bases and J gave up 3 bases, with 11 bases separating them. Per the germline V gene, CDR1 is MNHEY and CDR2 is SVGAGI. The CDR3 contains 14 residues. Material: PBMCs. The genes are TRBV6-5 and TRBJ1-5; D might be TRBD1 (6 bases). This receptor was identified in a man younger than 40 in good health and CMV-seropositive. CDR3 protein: CASSTGQHNQPQHF. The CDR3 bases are TGTGCCAGCAGTACAGGACAGCACAATCAGCCCCAGCATTTT.